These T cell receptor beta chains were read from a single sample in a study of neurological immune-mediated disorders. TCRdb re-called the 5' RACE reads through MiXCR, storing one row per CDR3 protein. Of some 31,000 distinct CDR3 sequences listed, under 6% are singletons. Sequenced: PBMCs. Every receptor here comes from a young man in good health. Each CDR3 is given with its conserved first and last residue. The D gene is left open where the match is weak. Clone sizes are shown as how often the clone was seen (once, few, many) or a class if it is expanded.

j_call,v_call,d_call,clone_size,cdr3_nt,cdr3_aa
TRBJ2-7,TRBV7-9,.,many,TGTGCCAGCAGCTTCGTAAGCTCCTACGAGCAGTACTTC,CASSFVSSYEQYF
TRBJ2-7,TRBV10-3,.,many,TGTGCCATCAGTTCCAACTACGAGCAGTACTTC,CAISSNYEQYF
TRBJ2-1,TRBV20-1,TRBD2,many,TGCAGTGCATTCCCGCTAGCGGGAAACAATGAGCAGTTCTTC,CSAFPLAGNNEQFF
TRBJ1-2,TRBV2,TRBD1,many,TGTGCCAGCACGGGGGACAGAGGAGATGGCTACACCTTC,CASTGDRGDGYTF
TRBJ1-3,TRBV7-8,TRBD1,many,TGTGCCAGCAGCTCCGGGACAGAAGGAAACACCATATATTTT,CASSSGTEGNTIYF
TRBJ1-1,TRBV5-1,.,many,TGCGCCAGCACCCGGGTGGGGGGCACTGAAGCTTTCTTT,CASTRVGGTEAFF
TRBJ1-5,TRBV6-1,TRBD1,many,TGTGCCAGCAGTGGCGGGGACAGGGGCCAGCCCCAGCATTTT,CASSGGDRGQPQHF
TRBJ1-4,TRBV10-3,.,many,TGTGCCATCAGTGAGTCACGACAGAGAACTAATGAAAAACTGTTTTTT,CAISESRQRTNEKLFF
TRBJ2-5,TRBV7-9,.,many,TGTGCCAGCAGCTTAGATCAGACAGAAATACCCGGTTTCCGTATCTGGGAGACCCAGTACTTC,CASSLDQTEIPGFRIWETQYF
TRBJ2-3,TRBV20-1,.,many,TGCAGTGCTGACTCCCGCACAGATACGCAGTATTTT,CSADSRTDTQYF
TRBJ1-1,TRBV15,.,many,TGTGCCACCGGGAGGACGAACACTGAAGCTTTCTTT,CATGRTNTEAFF
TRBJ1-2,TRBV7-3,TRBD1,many,TGTGCCAGCAGCTCCGGACAGGGTGGAGGCTACACCTTC,CASSSGQGGGYTF
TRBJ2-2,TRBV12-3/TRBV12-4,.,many,TGTGCCAGCGCCGTCGGGGCCGCCGGGGAGCTGTTTTTT,CASAVGAAGELFF
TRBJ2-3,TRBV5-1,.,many,TGCGCCAGCAGCGAGGCCCTTATACTAGTTGGGGTAGATACGCAGTATTTT,CASSEALILVGVDTQYF
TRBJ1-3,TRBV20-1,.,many,TGCAGTGCTATCTCTGGAAACACCATATATTTT,CSAISGNTIYF
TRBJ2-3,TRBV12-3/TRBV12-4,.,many,TGTGCCAGCAGTTTCTTCCGAGATACGCAGTATTTT,CASSFFRDTQYF
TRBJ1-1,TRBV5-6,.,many,TGTGCCAGCAACCTGAACACTGAAGCTTTCTTT,CASNLNTEAFF
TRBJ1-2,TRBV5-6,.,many,TGTGCCAGCAGCGTAAGACACAGGGCTTTGAATGGCTACACCTTC,CASSVRHRALNGYTF
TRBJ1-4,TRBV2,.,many,TGTGCCAGCTCCCCCCCGGCCGGGGAAAAACTGTTTTTT,CASSPPAGEKLFF
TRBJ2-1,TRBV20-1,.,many,TGCAGTGCTAGAGTCTTAAGGGGAGGCAGGACCTACAATGAGCAGTTCTTC,CSARVLRGGRTYNEQFF
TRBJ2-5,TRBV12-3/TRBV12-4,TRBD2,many,TGTGCCTCCACATCGGCTAGCGGGAGGCAGACCCAGTACTTC,CASTSASGRQTQYF
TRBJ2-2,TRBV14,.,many,TGTGCCAGCAGCCAAGATTGGGGGAGCACCGGGGAGCTGTTTTTT,CASSQDWGSTGELFF